This T cell receptor beta chain was captured in a study of T cells in Graves' hyperthyroidism and ophthalmopathy. Study conclusions and caveats: Researchers report that a 13 V-J model separated ophthalmopathy from stable hyperthyroidism.

TCR beta CDR3 sequences were amplified from RNA transcripts. Researchers ran a first-round RT-PCR on the TCR CDR3 using the HTBI primer set. TCRdb re-called the multiplex PCR reads with MiXCR, one entry per CDR3 protein. The sample contains 450,000 to 500,000 distinct CDR3 sequences, 22% of which appear only once. In this sample, this clonotype turned up many times. Its antigen is unidentified. The CDR3 totals 12 residues. Per the germline V gene, CDR1 is MNHNS and CDR2 is SASEGT. V dropped 7 bases and J dropped 5 bases, with 9 bases sitting between them. The sequence derives from a woman in her seventies with Graves' ophthalmopathy. Sequenced sample: blood. This sequence joins TRBV6-1 and TRBJ2-1; no clear D gene. CDR3 protein: CASISRDNEQFF. CDR3 nucleotides: TGTGCCAGCATCTCTCGGGACAATGAGCAGTTCTTC.